Included here is one T cell receptor (beta chain) sequence, with context. Its cognate antigen is unknown. The CDR3 is 13 residues long. V shed 1 base and J shed 6 bases, with 10 bases lying between them. Per germline, CDR1 SGHAT and CDR2 FQNNGV. It was via CD45RO/CCR7/CD25/CD127/CD95/CD27 that CD4+ naive, central memory, regulatory and stem cell-like memory cells were sorted. Of the isolated RNA, all was reverse transcribed, and so the sequenced material was expressed TCRB transcripts. Data came from immunoSEQ multiplex PCR; TCRdb stores just in-frame clones and leaves some out. The repertoire consists of approximately 250,000 clones, with about 24% occurring once and the leading ten covering around 0.011%. This specimen comes from a study of beta chain features in type 1 diabetes. Study observations and caveats: Insertion counts at VDJ junctions were lower in type 1 diabetes patients, who also showed more deletions there. TCRB CDR3s from Type 1 diabetes patients were moderately but significantly shorter in all four CD4+ subsets.

The source is a woman aged 25 to 39 with type 1 diabetes. The chain couples TRBV11-2 to TRBJ2-7, with D possibly matching TRBD2 (5 bases). The sample was naive CD4+ T cells from blood. CDR3 in amino acids: CASSLAEGSEQYF. The CDR3 DNA reads TGTGCCAGCAGCTTAGCTGAGGGCTCCGAGCAGTACTTC.